This TCR beta chain was sequenced in a study of T cell responses to AZD1222 COVID-19 vaccine. Study details: Second-dose groups at about 4 or about 12 weeks were pooled. Findings and limits, study-wide: Spike-specific TCR breadth and depth both grew after two AZD1222 doses. Most donors were white British, females outnumbered males, and clonal diversity was possibly underestimated. In the spike-specific TCR repertoire, nearly half reportedly target unmutated variant regions.

Here immunoSEQ multiplex PCR was the method, and the copy in TCRdb shows in-frame clones only, minus some. Of about 150,000 clones listed, 90% are singletons. Concerning this clone itself: Antigen: not known.

V was trimmed by 1 base and J by 14 bases, leaving 24 bases between them. The CDR3 consists of 16 residues. Germline V gene data show CDR1 as MDHEN and CDR2 as SYDVKM. The chain links TRBV28 to TRBJ1-5; possible D gene TRBD1, 5 bases. Specimen: peripheral blood, collected on day 0 of AZD1222 vaccination. This clonotype was obtained from an adult in good health. The CDR3 loop is CASSLYMPQGSFREHF. The CDR3 DNA is TGTGCCAGCAGTTTATATATGCCCCAGGGATCATTCAGAGAGCATTTT.